This section outlines one T cell receptor (beta chain) sequence together with its context. In the source study's methods: Estimated nucleated cell counts came from reference gene primer amplification. TCRdb keeps only in-frame clones here, not all; method: immunoSEQ multiplex PCR. The V and J calls and clone size come from that table; D and trimming were worked out from the DNA. The table shows fewer than 400,000 clones, with 90% occurring only once. These data originate in a study of blood T cell repertoires in COVID-19. The CDR3 is made up of 13 amino acids. With 1 base removed from V and 3 bases from J, the gap between germline ends came to 6 bases. Looked up from germline, CDR1 is LNHNV and CDR2 is YYDKDF (reference sequence). This study enrolled people aged roughly 18 to 90 from around 25 US geographic areas. Participant reports of clinical history set cohort assignment.

This TCR was recovered from a woman under 40 who had been exposed to COVID-19. What was sequenced was PBMCs or T cells enriched from blood (not recorded which). The genes are TRBV15 and TRBJ2-5; no clear D. The CDR3 DNA follows: TGTGCCACCAGCAGAGCAGGAAAAGAGACCCAGTACTTC. It is translated as CATSRAGKETQYF.